A single sample is the source of the 13 T cell receptor beta chains below, sequenced in a study of blood T cell repertoires in COVID-19 (dated by TCRdb to about 2020). Libraries were built with the immunoSEQ multiplex PCR assay. TCRdb carries this immuneACCESS record with in-frame sequences only. Its versions omit some clonotypes, under half of them owing to an unresolved V gene in the studies checked, with the rest unexplained. The sample records under 80,000 clones, more than 70% of which are singletons. 1.4% of the sample is in the top ten clones. Sequenced input: peripheral blood. Receptors originate from a human donor in a cohort sampled during active COVID-19.

The V gene is TRBV4-2, the J gene TRBJ2-4, with 12 nucleotides matching TRBD2. The CDR3 loop spans 16 amino acids. Germline V lookup: CDR1 LGHNA, CDR2 YNFKEQ. V was clipped by 3 bases and J by 4 bases; unmatched bases: 4. Here the CDR3 DNA reads TGTGCCAGCAGCCAGTTCGGGACTAGCGGGAAAAACATTCAGTACTTC. This translates into CASSQFGTSGKNIQYF.

This clone was seen a single time. This chain links TRBV19 with TRBJ2-7; D uncertain. Germline lookup yields CDR1 LNHDA and CDR2 SQIVND (reference sequence). The CDR3 is 13 amino acids. The V and J ends lost 4 bases and 3 bases respectively, with 10 bases between them. The CDR3 coding sequence is TGTGCCAGTAGTACTCGGGTCGGCTACGAGCAGTACTTC. Encoded protein: CASSTRVGYEQYF.

The chain carries TRBV20-1 and TRBJ2-7; no clear D. Germline CDR1 DFQATT, CDR2 SNEGSKA (reference sequence). The V gene lost 5 bases and the J gene lost 3 bases, with 5 bases spanning the gap. The CDR3 totals 10 residues. The CDR3 spells CSAYNYEQYF. In nucleotides, the CDR3 is TGCAGTGCTTATAACTACGAGCAGTACTTC.

The chain has TRBV2 and TRBJ2-7; weak D call: TRBD2 (5 bases). V was pared by 1 base and J by 12 bases, with 19 bases between. CDR1 is SNHLY and CDR2 is FYNNEI in the germline V gene. This CDR3 contains 14 residues. In nucleotides, the CDR3 is TGTGCCAGCAGTGAAGGCGACACCCGGGGAGCGATGTACTTC. Protein product: CASSEGDTRGAMYF.

The V and J genes are TRBV9 and TRBJ2-5; tentative D call: TRBD1 (6 bases). The germline V gene has CDR1 SGDLS and CDR2 YYNGEE. The CDR3 sequence is 15 residues long. V was clipped by 0 bases and J by 8 bases, with 17 bases between them. The CDR3 bases are TGTGCCAGCAGCGTAGCTGTAGCAGGGGTAGACACCCAGTACTTC. Encoded protein: CASSVAVAGVDTQYF.

DNA for the CDR3: TGCGCCAGCAGCCCAAGAGGACAGAGGAACACCGGGGAGCTGTTTTTT. Protein: CASSPRGQRNTGELFF. This chain connects TRBV5-1 to TRBJ2-2; D may be TRBD1 (6 bases). Germline V gives CDR1 SGHRS, CDR2 YFSETQ. This CDR3 is built from 16 residues. V shed 4 bases and J shed 1 base, with 14 bases lying between them.

The J gene is TRBJ2-5, the V gene TRBV3-1 (or the pseudogene TRBV3-2), with D possibly TRBD2 on 6 matching bases. V lost 4 bases to trimming and J lost 7 bases, with 16 bases between them. CDR3 length: 14 amino acids. In germline, CDR1 is LGHDT, CDR2 YNNKEL (reference sequence). The CDR3 nucleotides read TGTGCCAGCAGCCGAGGGACTCTCGAGGGGACCCAGTACTTC. Protein sequence: CASSRGTLEGTQYF.

The V gene is TRBV19, the J gene TRBJ1-5; maybe TRBD1 (6 bases). The CDR3 is made up of 12 amino acids. The germline V and J ends were trimmed by 9 bases and 5 bases, with 11 bases remaining between them. Germline loops: CDR1 LNHDA, CDR2 SQIVND (reference sequence). CDR3 amino acids: CASTTGHQPQHF. The CDR3 DNA is TGTGCCAGCACGACAGGACATCAGCCCCAGCATTTT. The full variable domain, with the rest looked up from reference TRBV19 and TRBJ1-5, is DGGITQSPKYLFRKEGQNVTLSCEQNLNHDAMYWYRQDPGQGLRLIYYSQIVNDFQKGDIAEGYSVSREKKESFPLTVTSAQKNPTAFYLCASTTGHQPQHFGDGTRLSIL.

The chain combines TRBV7-9 with TRBJ2-2; the D is unclear. This CDR3 contains 14 residues. Germline lookup yields CDR1 SEHNR and CDR2 FQNEAQ (reference sequence). V lost 3 bases to trimming and J lost 7 bases, with 12 bases between them. The CDR3 loop is CASSFAVISGELFF. The CDR3 coding sequence is TGTGCCAGCAGCTTTGCGGTGATAAGCGGGGAGCTGTTTTTT.

This chain connects TRBV3-1 (or the pseudogene TRBV3-2) to TRBJ2-1, with D perhaps TRBD2 (6 bases). The germline V gene has CDR1 LGHDT and CDR2 YNNKEL (reference sequence). The CDR3 sequence is 14 residues long. V shed 3 bases and J shed 5 bases, with 11 bases lying between them. The CDR3 bases are TGTGCCAGCAGCCAGCGGACTACACACAATGAGCAGTTCTTC. Translation gives CASSQRTTHNEQFF.

J is TRBJ2-1 and V is TRBV5-4; a weak D match, TRBD2 (5 bases). The V gene's germline CDR1 is SGHNT and CDR2 YYREEE (reference sequence). With 4 bases removed from V and 0 bases from J, the gap between germline ends came to 11 bases. The CDR3 contains 15 residues. The CDR3, as DNA: TGTGCCAGCAGCATGGACTCGAGCTCCTACAATGAGCAGTTCTTC. Translated: CASSMDSSSYNEQFF.

The V call is TRBV5-1, the J call TRBJ2-3; 14 bases agree with TRBD2. V lost 4 bases to trimming and J lost 4 bases; unmatched junction nucleotides: 11. This CDR3 is 18 amino acids long. Germline-derived CDR1 and CDR2 are SGHRS and YFSETQ. DNA for the CDR3: TGCGCCAGCAGCAACCCGGGACTAGCGGGAGTAACAGCAGATACGCAGTATTTT. Its translation is CASSNPGLAGVTADTQYF.

The gene calls are TRBV30 and TRBJ2-2, with D perhaps TRBD1 (5 bases). The CDR3 is made up of 13 amino acids. Germline loops: CDR1 GTSNPN, CDR2 SVGIG (reference sequence). The V gene lost 3 bases and the J gene lost 2 bases, with 7 bases spanning the gap. Here the CDR3 DNA reads TGTGCCTGGAGGGACACTAACACCGGGGAGCTGTTTTTT. As protein: CAWRDTNTGELFF.